The present T cell receptor beta chain was sequenced within a study of tumor T cells in aggressive B-cell lymphoma (dated by TCRdb to 2016 to 2017). Preparation of the library involved the immunoSEQ multiplex PCR assay. TCRdb took this table from immuneACCESS and kept in-frame rearrangements with V and J called. Such tables lack part of the clones; where checked against another copy, unresolved V genes explain under half of the gap, and the rest is unexplained. In this sample the table shows roughly 11,000 clones, 89% of which occur a single time. Together, the top ten hold about 2.2% of the sample. V has 2 bases trimmed and J has 3 bases trimmed; junction bases matching no gene number 4. CDR1 and CDR2 are read off the germline V gene (reference sequence) as MNHEY and SMNVEV. The CDR3, cysteine through phenylalanine, is 15 amino acids long. CDR3 DNA only is kept here, 45 bases in frame from base 1.

This clone occurred once. Its antigen remains unidentified. No base quality information exists; no much larger clone differs at one position. The rearrangement combines TRBV27 with TRBJ2-1, with TRBD2 matching 7 junction bases. This TCR derives from an adult with diffuse large B cell lymphoma. The material sequenced was tumor tissue. The sequenced DNA is TGTGCCAGCAGTTTAGGCGGGAGTATCTACAATGAGCAGTTCTTC. This encodes CASSLGGSIYNEQFF.